These 31 T cell receptor beta chains originate from one sample sequenced in a study of blood T cell repertoires in COVID-19. Measured with immunoSEQ multiplex PCR; TCRdb has only the in-frame clones, and not every one. The sample has 150,000 to 170,000 clones, 76% seen once. Sequenced: peripheral blood. The receptors were gathered from a woman aged 80 or older with acute or convalescent COVID-19.

The V gene is TRBV19, the J gene TRBJ1-6, with no clear D. Germline assignment: CDR1 LNHDA and CDR2 SQIVND (reference sequence). V was pared by 6 bases and J by 6 bases, with 15 bases between. This CDR3 comprises 15 residues. In nucleotides, the CDR3 is TGTGCCAGTAGGCAAGGCGGCAGAAGTAATTCACCCCTCCACTTT. Protein product: CASRQGGRSNSPLHF.

This clone appeared once. CDR3 DNA: TGTGCCAGCAGTGAGGCAGGGAACACTGAAGCTTTCTTT. Protein sequence: CASSEAGNTEAFF. The chain is built from TRBV6-1 and TRBJ1-1; no clear D gene. Germline V gives CDR1 MNHNS, CDR2 SASEGT. This CDR3 contains 13 residues. The V end was cut by 3 bases, the J end by 1 base, with 6 bases between.

The J gene is TRBJ1-5, the V gene TRBV7-9; D is ambiguous. V lost 5 bases and J lost 1, with 15 bases in between. This CDR3 is built from 16 residues. Germline V CDR1 and CDR2: SEHNR, FQNEAQ (reference sequence). CDR3 region: CASSNRGAGSNQPQHF. CDR3 in DNA: TGTGCCAGCAGCAATCGTGGAGCCGGGAGCAATCAGCCCCAGCATTTT. Based on the CDR3 plus reference TRBV7-9 and TRBJ1-5, the full variable domain is DTGVSQNPRHKITKRGQNVTFRCDPISEHNRLYWYRQTLGQGPEFLTYFQNEAQLEKSRLLSDRFSAERPKGSFSTLEIQRTEQGDSAMYLCASSNRGAGSNQPQHFGDGTRLSIL.

V and J are TRBV5-1 and TRBJ2-7; 12 nucleotides align to TRBD2. The CDR3 extends over 15 amino acids. CDR1 SGHRS and CDR2 YFSETQ come from the germline V gene. V dropped 4 bases and J dropped 2; count of bases not matched to a gene: 4. In DNA form, the CDR3 reads TGCGCCAGCAGCCCATGGACTAGCGGGGCCTACGAGCAGTACTTC. Amino acids: CASSPWTSGAYEQYF. The complete variable domain, with remaining parts taken from reference TRBV5-1 and TRBJ2-7, reads KAGVTQTPRYLIKTRGQQVTLSCSPISGHRSVSWYQQTPGQGLQFLFEYFSETQRNKGNFPGRFSGRQFSNSRSEMNVSTLELGDSALYLCASSPWTSGAYEQYFGPGTRLTVT.

Concerning this clone itself: This sample includes further DNA sequences coding for the same CDR3. V is TRBV19 and J is TRBJ2-7, with 7 bases that match TRBD2. The CDR3 consists of 14 residues. Trimming removed 4 bases from V and 5 bases from J; junction bases left unmatched: 8. Germline V gene data show CDR1 as LNHDA and CDR2 as SQIVND (reference sequence). DNA of the CDR3: TGTGCCAGTAGTAAGACGGGAGGCCCCCACGAGCAGTACTTC. The encoded protein is CASSKTGGPHEQYF.

This clone was observed once. The CDR3 bases are TGTGCCAGCAGCTCTGGCGGGACTAGTAAGTTCTTC. Protein: CASSSGGTSKFF. This chain joins TRBV7-2 and TRBJ2-1, with 8 bases lining up with TRBD2. V lost 4 bases to trimming and J lost 14 bases; unmatched junction nucleotides: 7. CDR1 SGHTA and CDR2 FQGNSA come from the germline V gene. The CDR3 contains 12 residues.

The J gene is TRBJ2-4, the V gene TRBV7-2; 10 bases map to TRBD1. The CDR3 is 16 amino acids. Trimming removed 5 bases from V and 1 base from J; junction bases left unmatched: 5. The germline V gene has CDR1 SGHTA and CDR2 FQGNSA. Written as DNA, the CDR3 is TGTGCCAGCAGCCCACCGGGACAGGGGGCCAAAAACATTCAGTACTTC. Amino acids: CASSPPGQGAKNIQYF.

This clone was detected only once. This chain uses TRBV5-1 with TRBJ1-1; D is perhaps TRBD1 (6 bases). Looked up from germline, CDR1 is SGHRS and CDR2 is YFSETQ. Between the trimmed V and J ends, which lost 4 bases and 3 bases, there was a span of 10 bases. The CDR3 totals 13 residues. In DNA, the CDR3 is TGCGCCAGCAGCCCGGACAGCTACACTGAAGCTTTCTTT. Amino acid sequence: CASSPDSYTEAFF.

V gene TRBV7-2 combines with J gene TRBJ2-7; 12 nucleotides match TRBD2. In germline, CDR1 is SGHTA, CDR2 FQGNSA. With V trimmed by 5 bases and J by 4 bases, 6 bases remained unmatched. CDR3 length: 15 residues. CDR3 DNA sequence: TGTGCCAGCAGCCTAGGGACTAGCGGGTCATACGAGCAGTACTTC. Its translation is CASSLGTSGSYEQYF.

The V and J genes are TRBV11-2 and TRBJ1-2, with a weak D call TRBD1 (6 bases). V lost 5 bases to trimming and J lost 4 bases, with 14 bases between them. The CDR3 has 14 amino acids. Per the germline V gene, CDR1 is SGHAT and CDR2 is FQNNGV. The CDR3 sequence is CASSHRDPGYGYTF. Here the CDR3 DNA reads TGTGCCAGCAGCCACAGGGACCCTGGCTATGGCTACACCTTC.

The rearrangement joins TRBV5-1 to TRBJ2-7, with D possibly TRBD1 on 6 matching bases. Per the germline V gene, CDR1 is SGHRS and CDR2 is YFSETQ. CDR3 length equals 13 residues. With 4 bases removed from V and 5 bases from J, the gap between germline ends came to 13 bases. In nucleotides, the CDR3 is TGCGCCAGCAGCCCACAGGGTATCAACGAGCAGTACTTC. As protein: CASSPQGINEQYF.

This clone turned up a few times. The chain joins TRBV7-9 to TRBJ2-5; 7 nucleotides agree with TRBD2. V shed 6 bases and J 5 bases; nucleotides not matched to a gene: 12. This CDR3 has 15 residues. Germline V gene data show CDR1 as SEHNR and CDR2 as FQNEAQ (reference sequence). The CDR3 bases are TGTGCCAGCAGACGAGTAGGACTAGTTGGCGAGACCCAGTACTTC. The encoded protein is CASRRVGLVGETQYF. Full variable domain (outside the CDR3, taken from reference TRBV7-9 and TRBJ2-5): DTGVSQNPRHKITKRGQNVTFRCDPISEHNRLYWYRQTLGQGPEFLTYFQNEAQLEKSRLLSDRFSAERPKGSFSTLEIQRTEQGDSAMYLCASRRVGLVGETQYFGPGTRLLVL.

This clone occurred a few times. The gene calls are TRBV5-6 and TRBJ2-5, with 10 bases fitting TRBD2. CDR1 SGHDT and CDR2 YYEEEE come from the germline V gene. This CDR3 has 16 amino acids. Trimming took 1 base from V and 1 from J; bases not matched to a gene: 4. The CDR3 spells CASSLYSGGVQETQYF. CDR3 DNA sequence: TGTGCCAGCAGCTTGTACAGCGGGGGGGTCCAAGAGACCCAGTACTTC.

The V gene is TRBV3-1 (or the pseudogene TRBV3-2), the J gene TRBJ2-5; tentative D call: TRBD2 (5 bases). With 4 bases removed from V and 11 bases from J, the gap between germline ends came to 26 bases. Germline V gives CDR1 LGHDT, CDR2 YNNKEL (reference sequence). The CDR3 runs to 16 residues. In nucleotides, the CDR3 is TGTGCCAGCAGCCCCAACCTCCCTAGTCTCCTTGGGGAGCAGTACTTC. This encodes CASSPNLPSLLGEQYF.

The rearrangement joins TRBV6-6 to TRBJ1-1; TRBD1 is a possible D gene (6 bases). Germline lookup yields CDR1 MNHNY and CDR2 SVGAGI (reference sequence). V lost 7 bases to trimming and J lost 4 bases, with 16 bases between them. The CDR3 consists of 14 residues. Written as DNA, the CDR3 is TGTGCCAGCAATATACAGGGATCGTCCACTGAAGCTTTCTTT. It encodes CASNIQGSSTEAFF.

This clone has a handful of counts. The same CDR3 is also encoded by other DNA sequences in this sample. V is TRBV5-1 and J is TRBJ1-4, with 9 bases identical to TRBD1. CDR1 and CDR2 (germline): SGHRS, YFSETQ. The CDR3 sequence is 15 residues long. The V segment lost 3 bases and the J segment 8 bases; nucleotides outside the gene matches: 8. In nucleotides, the CDR3 is TGCGCCAGCAGCTCTACAGGGGGCAGTGGGGAAAAACTGTTTTTT. Protein sequence: CASSSTGGSGEKLFF.

The chain recombines TRBV20-1 with TRBJ2-7; 8 nucleotides align to TRBD2. Trimming took 3 bases from V and 1 from J; bases not matched to a gene: 8. The CDR3 consists of 15 residues. The germline V gene has CDR1 DFQATT and CDR2 SNEGSKA (reference sequence). CDR3 residues: CSASRGLAGSYEQYF. CDR3 in DNA: TGCAGTGCTAGTCGTGGACTAGCCGGGTCCTACGAGCAGTACTTC.

This chain links TRBV11-2 with TRBJ1-4; 7 bases match TRBD1. There are 13 residues in the CDR3. The V gene's germline CDR1 is SGHAT and CDR2 FQNNGV. V gave up 4 bases and J gave up 8 bases; unmatched junction bases: 4. The CDR3: CASSSIQGEKLFF. The CDR3 DNA reads as TGTGCCAGCAGCTCGATACAGGGGGAAAAACTGTTTTTT.

This chain connects TRBV5-1 to TRBJ2-7, with 7 bases aligning to TRBD2. Germline V lookup: CDR1 SGHRS, CDR2 YFSETQ. V dropped 1 base and J dropped 0; count of bases not matched to a gene: 4. The CDR3 is made up of 15 amino acids. The CDR3 region is CASSLSGGSSYEQYF. As DNA, the CDR3 is TGCGCCAGCAGCTTGTCGGGGGGTTCCTCCTACGAGCAGTACTTC.

This clone was found a few times. The rearrangement uses TRBV7-2 and TRBJ2-1; D is ambiguous. Trimming removed 2 bases from V and 3 bases from J, with 11 bases in between. The germline CDR1 and CDR2 sequences are SGHTA and FQGNSA. CDR3 length equals 15 residues. The CDR3 here is CASSLRVAVYNEQFF. The CDR3 bases are TGTGCCAGCAGCTTACGAGTGGCGGTCTACAATGAGCAGTTCTTC.

The V call is TRBV28, the J call TRBJ2-7; TRBD2 might be the D (6 bases). The length of the CDR3 is 16 residues. The germline V gene has CDR1 MDHEN and CDR2 SYDVKM. V gave up 1 base and J gave up 2 bases, with 15 bases separating them. CDR3 sequence reads: CASSLSAAGRPYEQYF. The CDR3 DNA sequence: TGTGCCAGCAGTTTATCCGCGGCCGGGAGACCCTACGAGCAGTACTTC.

The gene calls are TRBV2 and TRBJ2-3; D perhaps matches TRBD2 (5 bases). V was pared by 10 bases and J by 1 base, with 15 bases between. The CDR3 loop spans 14 amino acids. From germline, CDR1 is SNHLY and CDR2 FYNNEI. The CDR3 sequence: CANSGLAGTDTQYF. CDR3 bases: TGTGCCAACTCTGGACTCGCAGGCACAGATACGCAGTATTTT.

The chain combines TRBV11-2 with TRBJ2-2; 7 nucleotides align to TRBD1. This CDR3 comprises 14 residues. Per the germline V gene, CDR1 is SGHAT and CDR2 is FQNNGV. The ends lost 5 bases at V and 3 bases at J; junction bases unmatched: 3. CDR3 bases: TGTGCCAGCAGCGCCCAGGGGGACACCGGGGAGCTGTTTTTT. Its translation is CASSAQGDTGELFF.

This sequence joins TRBV2 and TRBJ2-1, with 12 bases lining up with TRBD2. The CDR3 has 17 residues. V shed 5 bases, J shed 7 bases, and the junction held 12 bases outside the gene matches. Germline lookup yields CDR1 SNHLY and CDR2 FYNNEI. This CDR3 reads CASSFFSSGGAGNEQFF. As DNA, the CDR3 is TGTGCCAGCAGTTTTTTTTCTAGCGGGGGGGCAGGTAATGAGCAGTTCTTC.

The CDR3 coding sequence is TGTGCCAGTAGTATTGGCAGTAGCAATCAGCCCCAGCATTTT. Its translation is CASSIGSSNQPQHF. The chain uses TRBV19 and TRBJ1-5; D call uncertain. The germline V gene encodes CDR1 LNHDA and CDR2 SQIVND (reference sequence). This CDR3 has 14 residues. Deletions cut 3 bases from V and 0 bases from J, with 6 bases between.

In this sample, this clone turned up once. J is TRBJ1-1 and V is TRBV9; 9 bases match TRBD1. CDR1 is SGDLS, CDR2 YYNGEE, per germline. CDR3 size: 15 residues. The ends lost 4 bases at V and 4 bases at J; junction bases unmatched: 8. The CDR3 loop is CASSRNRGRSTEAFF. DNA of the CDR3: TGTGCCAGCAGCAGGAACAGGGGGCGAAGCACTGAAGCTTTCTTT. Looking up the rest from reference TRBV9 and TRBJ1-1 gives the full variable domain: DSGVTQTPKHLITATGQRVTLRCSPRSGDLSVYWYQQSLDQGLQFLIQYYNGEERAKGNILERFSAQQFPDLHSELNLSSLELGDSALYFCASSRNRGRSTEAFFGQGTRLTVV.

The V call is TRBV20-1, the J call TRBJ1-1; no definite D call. The CDR3 has 11 amino acids. In germline, CDR1 is DFQATT, CDR2 SNEGSKA (reference sequence). Between the trimmed V and J ends, which lost 3 bases and 7 bases, there was a span of 9 bases. The CDR3: CSASSAGEAFF. Here the CDR3 DNA reads TGCAGTGCTAGTTCGGCAGGTGAAGCTTTCTTT.

For the CDR3, the DNA is TGTGCCAGCTCACTCTCACAGGGGTTGAATGAGCAGTTCTTC. Translated, it gives CASSLSQGLNEQFF. This chain links TRBV18 with TRBJ2-1; 7 bases are a match to TRBD1. Germline-derived CDR1 and CDR2 are KGHSH and LQKENI. The CDR3 is 14 residues long. V trimming: 4 bases; J trimming: 7 bases; junction bases outside the gene matches: 7.

The V gene is TRBV6-5, the J gene TRBJ1-1; D remains unclear. Between the trimmed V and J ends, which lost 0 bases and 7 bases, there was a span of 15 bases. The CDR3 consists of 15 residues. Germline V gene lookup returns CDR1 MNHEY and CDR2 SVGAGI. The CDR3 coding sequence is TGTGCCAGCAGTTACTCGAGCCCAGGTGTCGGTGAAGCTTTCTTT. As protein: CASSYSSPGVGEAFF.

This chain links TRBV5-1 with TRBJ2-7; 7 bases map to TRBD1. This CDR3 contains 16 residues. From germline, CDR1 is SGHRS and CDR2 YFSETQ. The ends lost 0 bases at V and 4 bases at J; junction bases unmatched: 10. CDR3 DNA sequence: TGCGCCAGCAGCTTGGTTCCCCCCGACAGGGATTACGAGCAGTACTTC. It yields the protein CASSLVPPDRDYEQYF.

This clone has only a few counts. The chain joins TRBV2 to TRBJ1-6, with D possibly TRBD1 on 5 matching bases. CDR3 length: 15 residues. V lost 7 bases and J lost 6, with 16 bases in between. CDR1 is SNHLY, CDR2 FYNNEI, per germline. CDR3 sequence: CASMGGVGRNSPLHF. CDR3 bases: TGTGCCAGCATGGGGGGTGTCGGGCGTAATTCACCCCTCCACTTT.